Below, 14 T cell receptor beta chains from the same sample are listed, as sequenced in a study of shared T cell receptors in the human thymus. Repertoires were generated with immunoSEQ multiplex PCR, while TCRdb's copy carries only in-frame clones and drops some. The repertoire consists of roughly 660,000 clones, with approximately 90% occurring once and the leading ten covering approximately 0.011%. These records were also assigned to another study, of human thymus T cells.

The sample was thymocytes. These receptors were collected from a boy younger than two with a congenital heart defect.

This chain connects TRBV27 to TRBJ1-5; 7 positions agree with TRBD1. Trimming at V came to 4 bases and at J to 2 bases, leaving 2 bases not matched to a gene. CDR1 is MNHEY and CDR2 is SMNVEV in the germline V gene (reference sequence). CDR3 length: 14 residues. The CDR3 loop reads CASSYTGGNQPQHF. CDR3 nucleotide sequence: TGTGCCAGCAGTTACACAGGGGGCAATCAGCCCCAGCATTTT.

The rearrangement joins TRBV7-9 to TRBJ2-7, with 7 bases fitting TRBD2. The V and J ends lost 5 bases and 2 bases, in that order; junction bases with no gene match: 12. Germline loops: CDR1 SEHNR, CDR2 FQNEAQ (reference sequence). The CDR3 runs to 16 residues. Here the CDR3 DNA reads TGTGCCAGCAGCCGAGACCCGTCTAGCGGCCCCTACGAGCAGTACTTC. Translated, it gives CASSRDPSSGPYEQYF.

The gene calls are TRBV10-1 and TRBJ1-2; D is possibly TRBD1 (5 bases). CDR1 is WNHNN and CDR2 is SYGVQD in the germline V gene (reference sequence). The length of the CDR3 is 17 residues. V was pared by 11 bases and J by 1 base, with 26 bases between. The CDR3 protein is CAAPPRVTAQINYGYTF. CDR3 nucleotides: TGCGCCGCCCCTCCCCGCGTGACAGCCCAAATTAACTATGGCTACACCTTC.

The chain carries TRBV13 and TRBJ2-7; tentative D call: TRBD2 (6 bases). Germline CDR1 reads PRHDT; CDR2 reads FYEKMQ (reference sequence). The ends were cut back, 5 bases at V and 0 bases at J, with 14 bases in the middle. The length of the CDR3 is 15 residues. CDR3 protein: CASSLRDGSSYEQYF. The CDR3 bases are TGTGCCAGCAGCCTCCGGGACGGGAGCTCCTACGAGCAGTACTTC.

This clone was picked up one time. This chain connects TRBV27 to TRBJ1-4; tentatively, D is TRBD1 (6 bases). CDR3 length: 16 amino acids. CDR1 MNHEY and CDR2 SMNVEV come from the germline V gene (reference sequence). V shed 5 bases and J shed 7 bases, with 20 bases lying between them. CDR3 in DNA: TGTGCCAGCAGTGTAAGACACAGGGACAATGGTGAAAAACTGTTTTTT. Protein product: CASSVRHRDNGEKLFF.

This chain joins TRBV15 and TRBJ2-1, with TRBD2 matching 11 bases. The CDR3 is made up of 16 amino acids. Germline-derived CDR1 and CDR2 are LNHNV and YYDKDF (reference sequence). V gave up 2 bases and J gave up 6 bases; unmatched junction bases: 6. In DNA form, the CDR3 reads TGTGCCACCAGCAGACATACTAGCGGGAGCCCCAATGAGCAGTTCTTC. This gives the protein CATSRHTSGSPNEQFF.

The CDR3 sequence is CASRKQGISYEQYF. In nucleotides, the CDR3 is TGTGCCAGCAGGAAACAGGGGATCTCCTACGAGCAGTACTTC. The chain uses TRBV27 and TRBJ2-7; 7 bases align to TRBD1. After removal of 6 bases from V and 0 bases from J, the junction contained 5 bases not matched to a gene. This CDR3 spans 14 amino acids. In germline, CDR1 is MNHEY, CDR2 SMNVEV (reference sequence).

The J gene is TRBJ2-7, the V gene TRBV9; D is possibly TRBD1 (6 bases). The ends were cut back, 0 bases at V and 5 bases at J, with 18 bases in the middle. CDR3 length: 16 residues. Germline-derived CDR1 and CDR2 are SGDLS and YYNGEE. In DNA, the CDR3 is TGTGCCAGCAGCGTAGGTGGGGGCAGCAGGAAGGACGAGCAGTACTTC. Translation gives CASSVGGGSRKDEQYF. Combining the CDR3 with reference TRBV9 and TRBJ2-7 gives the whole variable domain DSGVTQTPKHLITATGQRVTLRCSPRSGDLSVYWYQQSLDQGLQFLIQYYNGEERAKGNILERFSAQQFPDLHSELNLSSLELGDSALYFCASSVGGGSRKDEQYFGPGTRLTVT.

CDR3 sequence (DNA): TGTGCCAGCAGCCTGGCAGGTCGAGGGGGCACCGGGGAGCTGTTTTTT. Residues: CASSLAGRGGTGELFF. This chain joins TRBV7-2 and TRBJ2-2, with D possibly matching TRBD1 (6 bases). There are 16 residues in the CDR3. CDR1 is SGHTA, CDR2 FQGNSA, per germline. Trimming cost V 5 bases and J 4 bases, with 17 bases left between them.

The rearrangement joins TRBV5-4 to TRBJ2-7; 10 nucleotides agree with TRBD1. The germline CDR1 and CDR2 sequences are SGHNT and YYREEE (reference sequence). V lost 4 bases to trimming and J lost 2 bases; unmatched junction nucleotides: 15. CDR3 length: 18 amino acids. Here the CDR3 DNA reads TGTGCCAGCAGCCTAGGACAGGGGGGACTTCTGCTCCCCTACGAGCAGTACTTC. Translating gives CASSLGQGGLLLPYEQYF.

The chain couples TRBV25-1 to TRBJ2-1, with 11 bases identical to TRBD1. Germline V gene sequence: CDR1 MGHDK, CDR2 SYGVNS. The CDR3 covers 15 residues. Germline trimming cut 7 bases from V and 6 bases from J; bases unmatched to any gene: 8. The CDR3, as DNA: TGTGCCAGCATTCATCCCGGGACAGGGGGCAATGAGCAGTTCTTC. The encoded protein is CASIHPGTGGNEQFF.

J is TRBJ2-7 and V is TRBV20-1; the D is unclear. Germline V gene lookup returns CDR1 DFQATT and CDR2 SNEGSKA (reference sequence). The V and J ends lost 3 bases and 3 bases respectively, with 6 bases between them. The CDR3 is 11 amino acids. The CDR3 nucleotides read TGCAGTGCTAGTTTGAGCTACGAGCAGTACTTC. Amino acid sequence: CSASLSYEQYF.

The chain links TRBV28 to TRBJ2-7; no clear D gene. Germline V gives CDR1 MDHEN, CDR2 SYDVKM. The CDR3 runs 17 residues. Trimming shortened V by 6 bases and J by 0 bases, and 21 bases separated the two germline ends. The CDR3 nucleotides are TGTGCCAGCAGACCTTCCCCGGGTGGTATAAGCTCCTACGAGCAGTACTTC. Amino acids: CASRPSPGGISSYEQYF.

V is TRBV7-2 and J is TRBJ1-4; TRBD1 aligns across 7 bases. Germline loops: CDR1 SGHTA, CDR2 FQGNSA. V was pared by 5 bases and J by 5 bases, with 8 bases of the junction left unmatched. CDR3 length equals 15 residues. The CDR3 spells CASSPGQVVNEKLFF. In nucleotides, the CDR3 is TGTGCCAGCAGCCCTGGACAGGTTGTAAATGAAAAACTGTTTTTT.